This T cell receptor (beta chain) is from a study of radiation and T cells in renal cell carcinoma. The V gene lost 3 bases and the J gene lost 8 bases, with 7 bases spanning the gap. Looked up from germline, CDR1 is MNHNS and CDR2 is SASEGT. This CDR3 region has 11 residues. Regarding time point: blood 4 weeks post-SBRT, at nephrectomy. Stated treatment: 15 Gy SBRT to primary tumor, nephrectomy 4 weeks later. Assay used: immunoSEQ multiplex PCR; TCRdb lists only in-frame clones, some missing. This sample yields about 62,000 clones, of which 60% to 85% are seen a single time; approximately 6.6% belongs to the top ten.

The sequence came from a man aged 55 to 70 with renal cell carcinoma. The material sequenced was blood, taken from a patient whose treatment included radiotherapy and nephrectomy. This chain uses TRBV6-1 with TRBJ1-2; perhaps TRBD1 as D (5 bases). The CDR3 sequence: CASSDRDGYTF. DNA of the CDR3: TGTGCCAGCAGTGATAGGGACGGCTACACCTTC.